The rows below give T cell receptor beta chains drawn from one sample of a study of response to subunit inactivated influenza vaccine. Via MiXCR, TCRdb re-called the RT-PCR reads, giving one row per CDR3 protein. The table records around 520,000 distinct CDR3 sequences, around 11% of them present only once. The material sequenced was PBMCs from blood, taken on the day of vaccination. The receptor set was obtained from a man aged 50-59 years who received an inactivated influenza vaccine. CDR3s include the opening cysteine and the closing phenylalanine or tryptophan. D genes are given only for firm matches. Clone size is stated in some rows and not others, as once, few, many or a class when expanded.

j_call d_call v_call clone_size cdr3_aa cdr3_nt
TRBJ2-7 . TRBV28 . CASSFFGYEQYF TGTGCCAGCAGTTTCTTTGGATACGAGCAGTACTTC
TRBJ2-5 . TRBV2 few CASRETEVGKETQYF TGTGCCAGCAGGGAGACCGAGGTCGGTAAAGAGACCCAGTACTTC
TRBJ2-5 TRBD2 TRBV2 . CASSDTGLAGRRGTQYF TGTGCCAGCAGTGATACGGGACTAGCGGGGCGCAGGGGGACCCAGTACTTC
TRBJ2-7 . TRBV29-1 many CSVQLQNYEQYF TGCAGCGTACAGCTTCAAAACTACGAGCAGTACTTC
TRBJ1-2 TRBD1 TRBV27 . CASSLSRGRKGYTF TGTGCCAGCAGTTTAAGCAGGGGGAGGAAGGGCTACACCTTC
TRBJ2-7 TRBD1 TRBV6-5 few CASSYSKPRDRGVQYF TGTGCCAGCAGTTACTCGAAACCCCGGGACAGGGGTGTGCAGTACTTC
TRBJ2-3 TRBD2 TRBV20-1 few CSARDLAGGPDTQYF TGCAGTGCTAGAGATCTAGCGGGAGGGCCAGATACGCAGTATTTT
TRBJ1-1 . TRBV3-1 few CASSPRMGTEAFF TGTGCCAGCAGCCCCCGGATGGGGACTGAAGCTTTCTTT
TRBJ2-3 . TRBV27 many CASKPHSTDTQYF TGTGCCAGCAAACCACATAGCACAGATACGCAGTATTTT
TRBJ2-1 . TRBV7-2 many CASSPRSHNEQFF TGTGCCAGCAGCCCCAGATCCCACAATGAGCAGTTCTTC